The present entry profiles one TCR beta chain with its context. Its specific antigen is unknown. One base away there is no much larger clone; base qualities are not given. The data are from a study of T cells after yellow fever vaccination (dated by TCRdb to between 2018 and 2021). About the study as a whole: The SMART-Seq v4 Ultra Low Input RNA kit was used to prepare libraries from fractions with low cell numbers. Bulk TCR alpha and beta repertoires were sequenced longitudinally to track T-cell clones before and after primary and booster YFV17D yellow fever vaccination. Two healthy male donors made up the cohort, one aged 18 to 29 years and the other aged 30 to 39 years. Blood was collected at multiple timepoints before and after primary and secondary immunization, and bulk PBMC replicates and cell subsets were isolated. General study outcomes and caveats: A small share of clonotypes occurred in both CD4 and CD8 compartments, likely arising from convergent recombination. Computational filtering was needed because FACS-sorted repertoires could contain abundant contaminating clonotypes from the bulk population. The secondary T-cell response was weaker than the primary response but faster, peaking on day 5 instead of day 15. The study included only a couple of donors, which limits how far the findings can be generalized. After the booster, most clones that had expanded after primary vaccination were detected again (around 96% of CD4 and roughly nine tenths of CD8), suggesting broad maintenance of memory.

Reading the label with the study, this specimen's treatment or condition is: live attenuated yellow fever vaccine strain. A standard Ficoll-Paque protocol was used to isolate PBMCs from peripheral blood. Dynabeads CD4 and CD8 positive selection kits were used to isolate the CD4 and CD8 T-cell fractions. TriZol was used to extract RNA from bulk PBMCs, from CD4 and CD8 fractions, and from dextramer-positive and dextramer-negative fractions. Counted from cysteine to phenylalanine, this CDR3 has 15 amino acids. Solely the CDR3 DNA is kept, with 45 bases framed from the first base. V has 3 bases trimmed and J has 2 bases trimmed; junction bases matching no gene number 6. The germline V gene specifies SGHRS as CDR1 and YFSETQ as CDR2. TCR cDNA was made using 5'RACE template switching, a step that added a universal primer site and unique molecular identifiers. Priming of cDNA synthesis was performed from both the TCR alpha and TCR beta constant segments. Library amplification used two PCR steps, and the second PCR step added sample barcodes and sequencing adapters. Sequencing of libraries was done on Illumina HiSeq 2500 (2x100 bp) or NovaSeq (2x150 bp). As for the authors' bioinformatics: MIGEC was used to demultiplex reads and collapse the reads into UMI consensus sequences, and MiXCR was used for V(D)J alignment. Vaccine-responding clonotypes were defined with edgeR using replicate PBMC samples, requiring FDR below 0.01 and a log2 fold change above 5 up to day 15. Each bulk clonotype was labeled CD4 or CD8 based on which sequenced repertoire, CD4 or CD8, contained the clonotype at higher abundance. Clones were called with MiXCR by TCRdb after fastp trimmed the public reads at Q25, and only in-frame beta chains were retained. Each entry merges the rows of one CDR3 protein and shows their most common DNA and genes. V and J calls and clone size were set by TCRdb, not the authors. In this sample the table shows approximately 150,000 distinct CDR3 sequences, approximately 6.2% of which occur a single time. The ten largest make up approximately 3% of the sample.

This TCR came from a man aged 18 to 35 who received the YFV17D yellow fever vaccine. The source material was CD4+ T cells sorted from PBMCs, sampled on the day of the first yellow fever vaccination. Recombination linked TRBV5-1 to TRBJ2-3, with TRBD2 matching 7 junction bases. The nucleotide sequence reads as follows: TGCGCCAGCAGCTCCGGACTAGTCCTCACAGATACGCAGTATTTT. This gives the protein CASSSGLVLTDTQYF.